This TCR beta chain comes out of a study of CD8+ T cells in alopecia areata. For the study at large: It was oral tofacitinib, at 5 to 10 mg twice daily, that treated patients received. Regarding the study as a whole: Significant decreases in scalp clonality and expanded CD8+ clones followed tofacitinib treatment. Higher clonality and more expanded CD8+ clones appeared in lesional than normal scalp.

Germline V gene data show CDR1 as MDHEN and CDR2 as SYDVKM. V was cut by 6 bases and J by 9 bases, with 9 bases left in between. This CDR3 contains 11 residues. Once RNA had been extracted, it was reverse transcribed into cDNA to act as the sequencing template. Clones were read by immunoSEQ multiplex PCR, and TCRdb kept only the in-frame ones, dropping some. The repertoire holds about 190,000 clones, roughly three fifths seen once, with approximately 0.69% in the top ten. A word on this clone: Its antigen remains unknown.

The sample's treatment: oral pan-JAK inhibitor, 5-10 mg twice daily. Sequenced material: CD4+ T cells sorted from blood, taken at week 4, from a patient treated with tofacitinib. The chain carries TRBV28 and TRBJ1-5; unclear D gene. The clonotype was recovered from a human donor with alopecia areata. The CDR3 loop reads CASRTWGPQHF. For the CDR3, the DNA is TGTGCCAGCAGAACATGGGGGCCCCAGCATTTT.